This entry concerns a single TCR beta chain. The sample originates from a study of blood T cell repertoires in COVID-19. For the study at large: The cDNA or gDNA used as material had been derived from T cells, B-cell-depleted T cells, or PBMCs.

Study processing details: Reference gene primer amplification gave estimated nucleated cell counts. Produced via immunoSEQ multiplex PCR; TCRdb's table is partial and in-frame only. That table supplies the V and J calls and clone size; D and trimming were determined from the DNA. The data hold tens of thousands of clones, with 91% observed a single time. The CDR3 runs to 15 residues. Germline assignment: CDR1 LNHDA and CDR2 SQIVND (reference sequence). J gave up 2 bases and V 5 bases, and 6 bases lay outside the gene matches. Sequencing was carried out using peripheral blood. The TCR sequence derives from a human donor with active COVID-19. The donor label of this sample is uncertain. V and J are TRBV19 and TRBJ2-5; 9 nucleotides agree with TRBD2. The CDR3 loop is CASSDPGLAQETQYF. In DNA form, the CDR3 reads TGTGCCAGTAGTGACCCGGGACTAGCACAAGAGACCCAGTACTTC. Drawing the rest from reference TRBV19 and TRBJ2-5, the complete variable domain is DGGITQSPKYLFRKEGQNVTLSCEQNLNHDAMYWYRQDPGQGLRLIYYSQIVNDFQKGDIAEGYSVSREKKESFPLTVTSAQKNPTAFYLCASSDPGLAQETQYFGPGTRLLVL.